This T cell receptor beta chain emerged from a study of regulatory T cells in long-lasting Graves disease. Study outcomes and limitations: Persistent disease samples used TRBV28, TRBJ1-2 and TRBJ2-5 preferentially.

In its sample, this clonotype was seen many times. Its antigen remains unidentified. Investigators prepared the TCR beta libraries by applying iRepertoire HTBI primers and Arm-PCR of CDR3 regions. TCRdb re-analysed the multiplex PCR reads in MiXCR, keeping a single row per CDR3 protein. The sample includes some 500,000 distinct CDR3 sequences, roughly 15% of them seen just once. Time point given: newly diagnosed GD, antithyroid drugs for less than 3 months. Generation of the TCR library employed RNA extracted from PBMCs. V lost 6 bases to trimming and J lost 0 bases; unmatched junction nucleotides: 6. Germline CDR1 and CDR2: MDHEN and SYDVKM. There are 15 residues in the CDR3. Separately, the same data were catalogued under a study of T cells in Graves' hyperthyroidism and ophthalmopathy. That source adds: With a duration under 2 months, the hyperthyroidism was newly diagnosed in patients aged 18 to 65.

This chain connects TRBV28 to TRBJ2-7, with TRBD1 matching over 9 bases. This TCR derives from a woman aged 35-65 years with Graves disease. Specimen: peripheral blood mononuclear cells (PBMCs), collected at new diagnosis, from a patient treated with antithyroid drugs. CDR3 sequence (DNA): TGTGCCAGCAGGGAACAGGGGGCTCTCTCCTACGAGCAGTACTTC. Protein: CASREQGALSYEQYF.